The entry below describes one T cell receptor beta chain. Its matching antigen is unknown. 13 Jbeta primers and 60 Vbeta primers were used for the PCR. Original processing methods: Later, 80 million or so unique TCR beta chains were counted in an analysis, and approximately 9.9 million of them were shared. The table came from immunoSEQ multiplex PCR; TCRdb's copy has only in-frame clones and leaves some out. V and J calls and clone size are as listed in that table; D and trimming were resolved from the DNA. Among about 150,000 clones listed, around four fifths were seen once. This sample stems from a study of cytomegalovirus exposure and HLA in healthy donors. Study-wide findings and caveats: In an earlier analysis, about 87% or about 30%: the productive usage of most TCR beta V segments. In a later analysis, approximately 18,000 TCR beta sequences were associated with HLA alleles at 0.05 false discovery rate. In a later analysis, HLA-associated beta chains showed higher expansion and lower generation probabilities than comparable chains.

Germline values: CDR1 ENHRY, CDR2 SYGVKD. The CDR3 runs 13 residues. The V end lost 11 bases, the J end lost 5 bases, and 13 bases lay between the germline ends. Sequenced material: PBMCs. The sequence was collected from a boy younger than 10 in good health and CMV-seronegative. The genes are TRBV10-3 and TRBJ1-6; D call uncertain. In nucleotides, the CDR3 is TGTGCCCATCAGGCAGGCCATAATTCACCCCTCCACTTT. This translates into CAHQAGHNSPLHF.